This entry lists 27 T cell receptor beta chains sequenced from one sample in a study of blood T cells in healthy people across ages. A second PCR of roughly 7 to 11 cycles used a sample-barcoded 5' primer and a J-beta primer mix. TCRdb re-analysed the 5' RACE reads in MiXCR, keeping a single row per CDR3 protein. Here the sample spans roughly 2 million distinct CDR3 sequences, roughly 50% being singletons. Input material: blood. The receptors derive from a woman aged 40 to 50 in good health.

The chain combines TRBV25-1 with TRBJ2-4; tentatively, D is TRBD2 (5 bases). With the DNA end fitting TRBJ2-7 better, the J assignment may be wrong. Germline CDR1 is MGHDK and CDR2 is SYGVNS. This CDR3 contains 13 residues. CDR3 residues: CASSEWESYEQYF. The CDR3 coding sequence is TGTGCCAGCAGTGAGTGGGAGAGCTACGAGCAGTACTTC.

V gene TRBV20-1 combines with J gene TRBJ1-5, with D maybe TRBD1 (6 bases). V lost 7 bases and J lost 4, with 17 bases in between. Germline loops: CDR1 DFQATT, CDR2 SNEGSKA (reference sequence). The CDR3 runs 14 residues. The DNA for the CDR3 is TGCAGTGTATCAAAGGGGGTAGGTAATCAGCCCCAGCATTTT. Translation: CSVSKGVGNQPQHF.

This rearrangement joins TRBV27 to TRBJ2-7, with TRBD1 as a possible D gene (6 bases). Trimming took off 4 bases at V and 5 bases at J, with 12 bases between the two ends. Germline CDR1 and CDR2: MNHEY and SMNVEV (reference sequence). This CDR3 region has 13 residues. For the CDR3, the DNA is TGTGCCAGCAGTTCCACAGGGAGCCACGAGCAGTACTTC. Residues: CASSSTGSHEQYF.

DNA for the CDR3: TGTGCCAGCAGCCCTCGTCTGGGGTATGGCGATGAGCAGTTCTTC. Translation gives CASSPRLGYGDEQFF. The rearrangement links TRBV9 to TRBJ2-1; D is unresolved. This CDR3 is built from 15 residues. The germline V and J ends were trimmed by 4 bases and 8 bases, with 19 bases remaining between them. Germline V gene data show CDR1 as SGDLS and CDR2 as YYNGEE.

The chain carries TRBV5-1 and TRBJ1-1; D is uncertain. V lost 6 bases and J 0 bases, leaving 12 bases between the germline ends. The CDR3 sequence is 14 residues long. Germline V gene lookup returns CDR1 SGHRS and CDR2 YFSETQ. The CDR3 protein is CASKSGFLNTEAFF. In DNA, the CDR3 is TGCGCCAGCAAATCCGGATTTCTGAACACTGAAGCTTTCTTT.

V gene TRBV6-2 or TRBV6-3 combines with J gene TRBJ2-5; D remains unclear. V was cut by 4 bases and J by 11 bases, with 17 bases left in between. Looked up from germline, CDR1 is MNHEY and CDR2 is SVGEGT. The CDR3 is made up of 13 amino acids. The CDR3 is CASSFRLAGEQYF. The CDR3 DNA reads TGTGCCAGCAGTTTTCGACTGGCCGGAGAGCAGTACTTC.

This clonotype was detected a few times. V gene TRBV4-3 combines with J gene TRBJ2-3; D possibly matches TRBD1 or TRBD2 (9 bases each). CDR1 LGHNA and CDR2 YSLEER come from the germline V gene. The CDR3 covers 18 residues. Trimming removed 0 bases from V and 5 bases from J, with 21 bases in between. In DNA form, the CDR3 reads TGCGCCAGCAGCCAAGATTCGGGACAGGGACTAGCAAAAGATACGCAGTATTTT. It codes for CASSQDSGQGLAKDTQYF.

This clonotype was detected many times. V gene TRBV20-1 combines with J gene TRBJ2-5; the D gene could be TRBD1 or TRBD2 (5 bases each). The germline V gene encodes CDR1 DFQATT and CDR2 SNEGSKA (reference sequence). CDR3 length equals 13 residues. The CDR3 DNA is TGCAGGGTTGACAGCGGACTTCAAGAGACCCAGTACTTC. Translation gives CRVDSGLQETQYF.

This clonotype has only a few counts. CDR3 residues: CASSGQGPRTHTDTQYF. DNA of the CDR3: TGTGCCAGCAGCGGTCAAGGACCGAGAACCCACACAGATACGCAGTATTTT. The genes are TRBV21-1 and TRBJ2-3. TRBV21-1 is a pseudogene locus. The CDR3 length is 17 residues.

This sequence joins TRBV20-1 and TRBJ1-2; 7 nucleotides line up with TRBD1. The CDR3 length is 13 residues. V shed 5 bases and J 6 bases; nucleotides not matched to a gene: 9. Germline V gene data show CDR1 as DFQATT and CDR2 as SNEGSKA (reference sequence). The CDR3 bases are TGCAGTGCTTACGACAGGGCCCGAAATGGCTACACCTTC. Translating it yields CSAYDRARNGYTF.

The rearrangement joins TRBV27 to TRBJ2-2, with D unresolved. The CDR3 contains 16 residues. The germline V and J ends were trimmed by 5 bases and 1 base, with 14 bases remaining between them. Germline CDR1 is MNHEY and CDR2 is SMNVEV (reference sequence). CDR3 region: CASSPPPRQNTGELFF. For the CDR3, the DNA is TGTGCCAGCAGTCCACCCCCCCGACAGAACACCGGGGAGCTGTTTTTT.

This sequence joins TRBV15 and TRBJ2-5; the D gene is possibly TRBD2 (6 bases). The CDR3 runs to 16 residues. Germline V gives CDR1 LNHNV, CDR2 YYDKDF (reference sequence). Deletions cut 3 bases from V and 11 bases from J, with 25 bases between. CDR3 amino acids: CATSRTGGVEMNEQYF. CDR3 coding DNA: TGTGCCACCAGCAGGACCGGCGGGGTGGAGATGAATGAGCAGTACTTC.

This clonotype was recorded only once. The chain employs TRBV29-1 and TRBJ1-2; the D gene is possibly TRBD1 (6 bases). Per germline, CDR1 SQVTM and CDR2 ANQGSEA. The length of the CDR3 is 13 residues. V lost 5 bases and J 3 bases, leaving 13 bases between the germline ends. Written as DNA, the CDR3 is TGCAGCGTTAACAGGGTTCAGGACTATGGCTACACCTTC. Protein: CSVNRVQDYGYTF.

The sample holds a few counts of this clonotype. The CDR3 is CASSLGAGQDSYEQYF. The CDR3 DNA is TGTGCCAGCAGCCTAGGGGCTGGACAGGACTCCTACGAGCAGTACTTC. The chain has TRBV7-6 and TRBJ2-7; 7 nucleotides agree with TRBD1. This CDR3 contains 16 residues. V shed 5 bases and J 0 bases; nucleotides not matched to a gene: 10. Germline loops: CDR1 SGHVS, CDR2 FNYEAQ.

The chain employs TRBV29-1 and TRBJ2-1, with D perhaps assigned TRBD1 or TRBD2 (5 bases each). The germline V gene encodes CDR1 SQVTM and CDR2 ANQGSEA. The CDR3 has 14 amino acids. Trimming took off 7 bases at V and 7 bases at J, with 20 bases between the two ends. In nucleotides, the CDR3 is TGCAGCGGCTCGGGGCTCGCCCCATGGAATGAGCAGTTCTTC. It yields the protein CSGSGLAPWNEQFF.

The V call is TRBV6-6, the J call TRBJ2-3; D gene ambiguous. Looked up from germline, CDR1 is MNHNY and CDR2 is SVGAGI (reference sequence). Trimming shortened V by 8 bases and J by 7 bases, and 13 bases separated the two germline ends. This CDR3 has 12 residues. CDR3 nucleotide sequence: TGTGCCAGCGGATTTCAGGAATATACGCAGTATTTT. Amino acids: CASGFQEYTQYF.

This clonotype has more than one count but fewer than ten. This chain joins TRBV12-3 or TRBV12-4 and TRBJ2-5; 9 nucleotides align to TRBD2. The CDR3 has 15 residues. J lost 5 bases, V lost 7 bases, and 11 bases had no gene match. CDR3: CASTRGAGGLETQYF. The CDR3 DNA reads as TGTGCCAGCACCCGGGGGGCGGGGGGGCTTGAGACCCAGTACTTC.

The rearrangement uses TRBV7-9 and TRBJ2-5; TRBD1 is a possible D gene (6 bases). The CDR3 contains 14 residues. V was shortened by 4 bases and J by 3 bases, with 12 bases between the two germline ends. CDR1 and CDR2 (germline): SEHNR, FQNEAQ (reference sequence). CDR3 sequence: CASSYWTEEETQYF. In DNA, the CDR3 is TGTGCCAGCAGCTACTGGACAGAAGAAGAGACCCAGTACTTC. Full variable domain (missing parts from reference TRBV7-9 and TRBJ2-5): DTGVSQNPRHKITKRGQNVTFRCDPISEHNRLYWYRQTLGQGPEFLTYFQNEAQLEKSRLLSDRFSAERPKGSFSTLEIQRTEQGDSAMYLCASSYWTEEETQYFGPGTRLLVL.

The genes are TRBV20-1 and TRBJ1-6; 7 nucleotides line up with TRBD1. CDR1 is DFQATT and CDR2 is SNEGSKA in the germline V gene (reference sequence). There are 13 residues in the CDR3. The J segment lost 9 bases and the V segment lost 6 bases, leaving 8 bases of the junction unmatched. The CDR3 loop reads CSAYQGGGSPLHF. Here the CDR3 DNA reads TGCAGTGCGTATCAGGGGGGGGGTTCACCCCTCCACTTT.

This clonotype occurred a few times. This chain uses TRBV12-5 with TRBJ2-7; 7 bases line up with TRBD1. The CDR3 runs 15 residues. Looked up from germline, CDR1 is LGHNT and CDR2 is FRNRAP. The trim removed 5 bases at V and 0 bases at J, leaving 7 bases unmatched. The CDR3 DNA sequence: TGTGCTAGTGGTACCGGACAGGCGGGCTCCTACGAGCAGTACTTC. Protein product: CASGTGQAGSYEQYF. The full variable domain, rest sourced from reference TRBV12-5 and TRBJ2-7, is DARVTQTPRHKVTEMGQEVTMRCQPILGHNTVFWYRQTMMQGLELLAYFRNRAPLDDSGMPKDRFSAEMPDATLATLKIQPSEPRDSAVYFCASGTGQAGSYEQYFGPGTRLTVT.

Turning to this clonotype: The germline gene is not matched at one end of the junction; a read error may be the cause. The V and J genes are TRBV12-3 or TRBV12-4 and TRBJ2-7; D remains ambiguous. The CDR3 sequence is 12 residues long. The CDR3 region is CASSLGAVEQYF. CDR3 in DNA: TGTGCCAGCAGCTTAGGTGCGGTCGAGCAGTACTTC.

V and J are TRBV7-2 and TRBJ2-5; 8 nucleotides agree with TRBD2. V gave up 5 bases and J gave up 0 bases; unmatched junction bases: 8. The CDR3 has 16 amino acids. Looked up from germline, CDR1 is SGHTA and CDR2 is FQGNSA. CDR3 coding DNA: TGTACCAGCAGCCCCCAAGCGGGGGCCCACCAAGAGACCCAGTACTTC. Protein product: CTSSPQAGAHQETQYF.

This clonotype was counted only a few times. The CDR3 bases are TGTGCCATCAGTGAAGGGACAGGGACCGAGCCCTTCACAGATACGCAGTATTTT. Its translation is CAISEGTGTEPFTDTQYF. J is TRBJ2-3 and V is TRBV10-3; TRBD1 matches at 9 bases. V shed 3 bases, J shed 2 bases, and the junction held 12 bases outside the gene matches. The CDR3 runs 18 residues. Germline CDR1 ENHRY, CDR2 SYGVKD.

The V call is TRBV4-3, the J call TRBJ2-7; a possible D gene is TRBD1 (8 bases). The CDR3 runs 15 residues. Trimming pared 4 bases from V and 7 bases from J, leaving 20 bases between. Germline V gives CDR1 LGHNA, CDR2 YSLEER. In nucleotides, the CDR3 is TGCGCCAGCAGCCCACAGGGGGGGTGGGACAATGAGCAGTACTTC. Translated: CASSPQGGWDNEQYF.

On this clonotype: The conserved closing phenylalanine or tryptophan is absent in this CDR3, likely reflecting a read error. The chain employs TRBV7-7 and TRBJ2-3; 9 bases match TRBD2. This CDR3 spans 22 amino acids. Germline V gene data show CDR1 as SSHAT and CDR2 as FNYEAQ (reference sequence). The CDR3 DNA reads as TGTGCTAGCAGCTTAGAACCCCCGAGCGGGGGGCCCCTGGAGTCTAGCACAGATACGCAGTATCTT. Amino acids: CASSLEPPSGGPLESSTDTQYL.

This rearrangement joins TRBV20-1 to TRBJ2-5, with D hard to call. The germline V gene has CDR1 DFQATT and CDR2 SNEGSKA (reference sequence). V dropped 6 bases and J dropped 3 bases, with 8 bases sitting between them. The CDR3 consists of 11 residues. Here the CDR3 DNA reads TGCAGTGCGCTGACCGAAGAGACCCAGTACTTC. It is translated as CSALTEETQYF.

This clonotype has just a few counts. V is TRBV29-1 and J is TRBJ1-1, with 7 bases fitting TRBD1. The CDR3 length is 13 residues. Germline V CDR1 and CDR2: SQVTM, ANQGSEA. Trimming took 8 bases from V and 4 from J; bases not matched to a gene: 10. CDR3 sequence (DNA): TGCAGCTCCAAACAGGGGCCCGGCACTGAAGCTTTCTTT. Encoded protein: CSSKQGPGTEAFF.